This paragraph reports one T cell receptor beta chain. Antigen specificity is unknown. Samples underwent the assay at deep level. Profiled with immunoSEQ multiplex PCR; TCRdb holds only in-frame clones, not every one. There are 2 million to 2.5 million clones in the sample; almost 96% occur only once, and around 0.13% lies in the top ten. V lost 3 bases, J lost 0 bases, and 9 bases lay in between. Per germline, CDR1 PRHDT and CDR2 FYEKMQ (reference sequence). The CDR3 consists of 15 residues. The data were taken from a study of shared clonotypes between healthy human individuals. Study-wide points: Blood alone was sampled, and tissue repertoires likely differ. Roughly 4.6% of naive CD4 clonotypes were common to a handful of donors. Incompleteness in sorted-subset sequencing, despite large depth, was shown by rarefaction.

The receptor was derived from a man between 18 and 35 years old in good health. The rearrangement links TRBV13 to TRBJ1-3, with D uncertain. Material: naive CD4+ T cells sorted from blood. The subset: CD45RA+ positively selected. The CDR3 DNA sequence: TGTGCCAGCAGCTTGGACCGTATCTCTGGAAACACCATATATTTT. This gives the protein CASSLDRISGNTIYF.